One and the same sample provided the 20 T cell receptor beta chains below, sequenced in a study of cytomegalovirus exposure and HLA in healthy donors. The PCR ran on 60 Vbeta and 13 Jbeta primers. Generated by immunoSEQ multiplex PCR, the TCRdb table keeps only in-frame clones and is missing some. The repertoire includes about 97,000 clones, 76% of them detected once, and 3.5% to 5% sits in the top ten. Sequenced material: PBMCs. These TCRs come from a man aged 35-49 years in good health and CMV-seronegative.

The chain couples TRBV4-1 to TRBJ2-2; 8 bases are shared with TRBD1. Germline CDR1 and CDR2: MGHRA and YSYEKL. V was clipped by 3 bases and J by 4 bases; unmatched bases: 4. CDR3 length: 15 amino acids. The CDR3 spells CASSHGQGGTGELFF. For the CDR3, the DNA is TGCGCCAGCAGCCATGGACAGGGCGGCACCGGGGAGCTGTTTTTT.

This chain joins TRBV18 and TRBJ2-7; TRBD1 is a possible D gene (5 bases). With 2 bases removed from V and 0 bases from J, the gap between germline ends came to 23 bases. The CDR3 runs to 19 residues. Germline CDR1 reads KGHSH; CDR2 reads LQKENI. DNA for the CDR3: TGTGCCAGCTCACCATCGGTGTCCGGGCCTGGGGCCCTCTCCTACGAGCAGTACTTC. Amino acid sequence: CASSPSVSGPGALSYEQYF.

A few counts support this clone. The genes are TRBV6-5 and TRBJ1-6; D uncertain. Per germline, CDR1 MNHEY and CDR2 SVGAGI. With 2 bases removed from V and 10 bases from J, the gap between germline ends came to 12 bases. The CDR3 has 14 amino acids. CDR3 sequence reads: CASSYPDDKSPLHF. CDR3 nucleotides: TGTGCCAGCAGTTACCCCGACGACAAGTCACCCCTCCACTTT.

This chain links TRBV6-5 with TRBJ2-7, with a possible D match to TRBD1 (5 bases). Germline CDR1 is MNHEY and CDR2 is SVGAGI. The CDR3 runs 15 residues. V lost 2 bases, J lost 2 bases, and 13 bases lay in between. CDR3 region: CASSYGQGLTYEQYF. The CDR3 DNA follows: TGTGCCAGCAGTTACGGCCAGGGCCTCACCTACGAGCAGTACTTC.

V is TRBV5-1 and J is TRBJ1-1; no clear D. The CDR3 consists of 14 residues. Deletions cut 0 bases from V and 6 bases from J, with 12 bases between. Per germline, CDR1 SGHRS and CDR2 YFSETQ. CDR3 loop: CASSLASSMSEAFF. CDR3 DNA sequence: TGCGCCAGCAGCTTGGCAAGCTCGATGTCTGAAGCTTTCTTT.

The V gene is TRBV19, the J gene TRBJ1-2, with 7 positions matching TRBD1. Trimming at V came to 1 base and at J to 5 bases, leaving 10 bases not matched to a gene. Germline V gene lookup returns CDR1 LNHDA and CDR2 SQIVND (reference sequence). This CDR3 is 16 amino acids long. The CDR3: CASSIVDRTTGYGYTF. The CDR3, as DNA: TGTGCCAGTAGTATAGTTGACCGAACGACAGGGTATGGCTACACCTTC.

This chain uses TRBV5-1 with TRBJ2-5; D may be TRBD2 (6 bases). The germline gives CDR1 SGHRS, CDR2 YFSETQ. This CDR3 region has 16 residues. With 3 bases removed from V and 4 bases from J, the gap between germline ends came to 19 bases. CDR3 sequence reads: CASSSPPRGALETQYF. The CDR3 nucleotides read TGCGCCAGCAGCTCGCCCCCGCGGGGCGCCCTAGAGACCCAGTACTTC.

As DNA, the CDR3 is TGCGCCGGGGGACTAGCGGGGGCCCGAGGGACCGGGGAGCTGTTTTTT. Protein product: CAGGLAGARGTGELFF. The V call is TRBV10-2, the J call TRBJ2-2, with 14 bases identical to TRBD2. V shed 11 bases and J 5 bases; nucleotides not matched to a gene: 10. The CDR3 runs to 16 residues. Per the germline V gene, CDR1 is WSHSY and CDR2 is SAAADI.

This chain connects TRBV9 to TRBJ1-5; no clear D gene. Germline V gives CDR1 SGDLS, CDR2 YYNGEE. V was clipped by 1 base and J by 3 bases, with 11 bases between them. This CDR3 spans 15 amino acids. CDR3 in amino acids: CASSVTAGFNQPQHF. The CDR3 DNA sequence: TGTGCCAGCAGCGTAACAGCAGGTTTCAATCAGCCCCAGCATTTT.

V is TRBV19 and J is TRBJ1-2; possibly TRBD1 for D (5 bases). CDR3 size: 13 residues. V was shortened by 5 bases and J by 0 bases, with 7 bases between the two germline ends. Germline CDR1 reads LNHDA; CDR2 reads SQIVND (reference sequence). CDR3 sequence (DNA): TGTGCCAGTAGTGACAGAGCTAACTATGGCTACACCTTC. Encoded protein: CASSDRANYGYTF.

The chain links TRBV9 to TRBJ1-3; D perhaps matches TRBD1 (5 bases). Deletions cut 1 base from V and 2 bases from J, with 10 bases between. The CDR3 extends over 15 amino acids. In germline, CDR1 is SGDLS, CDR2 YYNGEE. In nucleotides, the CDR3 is TGTGCCAGCAGCGTACTGGAGGGGACTGGAAACACCATATATTTT. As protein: CASSVLEGTGNTIYF.

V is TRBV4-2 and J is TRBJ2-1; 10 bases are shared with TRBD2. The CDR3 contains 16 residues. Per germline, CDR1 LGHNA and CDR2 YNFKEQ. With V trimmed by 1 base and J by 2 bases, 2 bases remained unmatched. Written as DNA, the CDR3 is TGTGCCAGCAGCCAAGGGCTAGCGGGGGCCTACAATGAGCAGTTCTTC. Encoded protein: CASSQGLAGAYNEQFF.

The CDR3 bases are TGTGCCAGCAGTGAAGTGCAGAACAATCAGCCCCAGCATTTT. Amino acid sequence: CASSEVQNNQPQHF. The rearrangement joins TRBV6-1 to TRBJ1-5; no clear D. CDR3 length: 14 amino acids. The germline V gene encodes CDR1 MNHNS and CDR2 SASEGT. The V end was cut by 1 base, the J end by 3 bases, with 7 bases between.

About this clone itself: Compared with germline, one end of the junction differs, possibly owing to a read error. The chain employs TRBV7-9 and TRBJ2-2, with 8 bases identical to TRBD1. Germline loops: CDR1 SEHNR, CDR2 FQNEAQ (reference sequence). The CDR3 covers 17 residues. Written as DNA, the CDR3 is TGTTCCAGCAGCTCCCGCGGACAGGGTGATATAGCCGGGGAGCTGTTTTTT. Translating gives CSSSSRGQGDIAGELFF.

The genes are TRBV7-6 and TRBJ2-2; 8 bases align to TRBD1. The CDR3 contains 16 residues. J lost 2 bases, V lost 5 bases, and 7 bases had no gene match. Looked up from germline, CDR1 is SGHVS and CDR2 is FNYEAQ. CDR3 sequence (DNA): TGTGCCAGCAGCGGGGGGACAGGTCATAACACCGGGGAGCTGTTTTTT. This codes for CASSGGTGHNTGELFF.

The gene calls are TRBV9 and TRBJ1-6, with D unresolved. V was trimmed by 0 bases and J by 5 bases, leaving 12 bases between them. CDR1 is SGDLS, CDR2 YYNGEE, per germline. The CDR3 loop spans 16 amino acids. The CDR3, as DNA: TGTGCCAGCAGCGTAGCTCCTCACGCGGATAATTCACCCCTCCACTTT. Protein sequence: CASSVAPHADNSPLHF.

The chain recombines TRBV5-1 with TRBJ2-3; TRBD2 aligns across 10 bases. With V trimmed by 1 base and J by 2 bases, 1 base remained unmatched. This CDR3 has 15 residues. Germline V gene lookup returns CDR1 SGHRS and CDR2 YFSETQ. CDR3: CASSLTSGVTDTQYF. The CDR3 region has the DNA TGCGCCAGCAGCTTGACTAGCGGGGTCACAGATACGCAGTATTTT.

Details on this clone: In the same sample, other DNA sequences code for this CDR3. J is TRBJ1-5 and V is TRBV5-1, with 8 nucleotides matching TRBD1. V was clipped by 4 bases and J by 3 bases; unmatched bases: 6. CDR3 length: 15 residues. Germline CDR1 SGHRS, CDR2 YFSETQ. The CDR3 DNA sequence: TGCGCCAGCAGCCCATCGGGACAGGACAATCAGCCCCAGCATTTT. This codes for CASSPSGQDNQPQHF. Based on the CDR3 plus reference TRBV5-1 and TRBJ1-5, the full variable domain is KAGVTQTPRYLIKTRGQQVTLSCSPISGHRSVSWYQQTPGQGLQFLFEYFSETQRNKGNFPGRFSGRQFSNSRSEMNVSTLELGDSALYLCASSPSGQDNQPQHFGDGTRLSIL.

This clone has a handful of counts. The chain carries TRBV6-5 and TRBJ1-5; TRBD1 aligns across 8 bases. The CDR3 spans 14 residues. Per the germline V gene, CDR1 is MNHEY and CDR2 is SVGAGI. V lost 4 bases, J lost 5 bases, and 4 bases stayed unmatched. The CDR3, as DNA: TGTGCCAGCAGTTGGGACAGGTTGGATCAGCCCCAGCATTTT. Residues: CASSWDRLDQPQHF.

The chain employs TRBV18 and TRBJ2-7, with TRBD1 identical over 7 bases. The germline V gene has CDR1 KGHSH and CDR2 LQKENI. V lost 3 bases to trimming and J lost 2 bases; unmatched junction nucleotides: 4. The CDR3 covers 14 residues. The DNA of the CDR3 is TGTGCCAGCTCACCGAGGGACAGTACCTACGAGCAGTACGTC. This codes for CASSPRDSTYEQYV.